This T cell receptor beta chain was identified during a study of shared clonotypes between healthy human individuals. The CDR3 is 14 residues long. CDR1 SNHLY and CDR2 FYNNEI come from the germline V gene. V was clipped by 7 bases and J by 5 bases, with 17 bases between them. This clone was counted once. Its target is unknown. Study-wide results and limits: Depth of sequencing was expected to influence donor clonotype sharing.

Sorted-subset replicate PCRs used 200 ng DNA, some 31,000 T cell genomes. Original analysis: Filtering of immunoSEQ junctional sequences could not match full-length read filtering. Sequencing used immunoSEQ multiplex PCR; TCRdb keeps in-frame clones, though not all of them. V and J calls plus clone size are reproduced from that table; the DNA served to infer D and trimming. The sample has millions of clones; approximately 90% are singletons. The sequencing input was naive CD4+ T cells sorted from blood. Sample subset: CD45RA+ positively selected. The chain employs TRBV2 and TRBJ1-2; no firm D call. The origin of this receptor is a man in his late teens or twenties in good health. CDR3 coding DNA: TGTGCCAGCACACTTCGGGGTCCCACGTATGGCTACACCTTC. It codes for CASTLRGPTYGYTF.